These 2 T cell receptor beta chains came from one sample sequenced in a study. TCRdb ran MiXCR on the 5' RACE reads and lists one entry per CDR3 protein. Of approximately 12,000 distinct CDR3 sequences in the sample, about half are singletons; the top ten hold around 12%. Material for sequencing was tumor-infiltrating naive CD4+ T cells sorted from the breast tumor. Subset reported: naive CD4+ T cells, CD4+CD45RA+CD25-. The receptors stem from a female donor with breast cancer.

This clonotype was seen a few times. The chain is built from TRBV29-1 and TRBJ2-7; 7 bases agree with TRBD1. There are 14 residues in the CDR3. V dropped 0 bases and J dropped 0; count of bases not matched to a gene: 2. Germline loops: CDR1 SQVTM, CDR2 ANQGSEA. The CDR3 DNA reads TGCAGCGTTGAAGAATGGGACAGCTCCTACGAGCAGTACTTC. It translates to CSVEEWDSSYEQYF.

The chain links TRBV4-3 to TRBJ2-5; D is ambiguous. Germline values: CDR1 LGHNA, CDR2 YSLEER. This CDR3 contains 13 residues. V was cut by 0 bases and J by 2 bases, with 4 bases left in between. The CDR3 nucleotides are TGCGCCAGCAGCCAAGATCGACAAGAGACCCAGTACTTC. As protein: CASSQDRQETQYF.